These 21 T cell receptor beta chains originate from one sample sequenced in a study of beta chain features in type 1 diabetes. General study findings and limits: In every one of the four CD4+ subsets, TCRB CDR3s were moderately but significantly shorter in Type 1 diabetes patients.

These receptors lack a known antigen. Sequencing targeted expressed TCRB transcripts, as all isolated RNA had been reverse transcribed. Sequencing used immunoSEQ multiplex PCR; TCRdb keeps in-frame clones, though not all of them. The sample carries about 230,000 clones, approximately 16% recorded once. Sequences were obtained from naive CD4+ T cells from blood. These receptors came from a man younger than 40 with type 1 diabetes.

The chain employs TRBV29-1 and TRBJ2-6; possibly TRBD1 for D (5 bases). The germline V and J ends were trimmed by 6 bases and 11 bases, with 17 bases remaining between them. Germline CDR1 SQVTM, CDR2 ANQGSEA. This CDR3 has 13 amino acids. The CDR3 DNA reads as TGCAGCGTAGGGGCCGCAGGCCTAGACGTCCTGACTTTC. This encodes CSVGAAGLDVLTF.

In regard to this clone: Distinct nucleotide sequences in the sample also encode this CDR3. The chain uses TRBV7-9 and TRBJ2-5; D is uncertain. This CDR3 has 10 residues. Germline V CDR1 and CDR2: SEHNR, FQNEAQ (reference sequence). V shed 3 bases and J shed 5 bases, with 1 base lying between them. CDR3 bases: TGTGCCAGCAGCTTGGAGACCCAGTACTTC. This codes for CASSLETQYF.

The CDR3 here is CASSLVAGTTGELFF. CDR3 sequence (DNA): TGTGCCAGCAGCTTAGTTGCTGGGACCACCGGGGAGCTGTTTTTT. The chain links TRBV11-3 to TRBJ2-2; D may match TRBD1 or TRBD2 (5 bases each). Germline CDR1 SGHNT, CDR2 YENEEA. The length of the CDR3 is 15 residues. Trimming shortened V by 1 base and J by 4 bases, and 10 bases separated the two germline ends.

The chain combines TRBV28 with TRBJ2-1; 7 bases match TRBD1. The germline V gene has CDR1 MDHEN and CDR2 SYDVKM. V lost 6 bases to trimming and J lost 3 bases; unmatched junction nucleotides: 2. This CDR3 is 13 amino acids long. The CDR3 region is CASRGQSYNEQFF. CDR3 DNA sequence: TGTGCCAGCAGGGGACAGAGCTACAATGAGCAGTTCTTC.

This clone turned up a few times. The gene calls are TRBV18 and TRBJ2-7, with TRBD1 as a possible D gene (6 bases). Trimming pared 3 bases from V and 3 bases from J, leaving 15 bases between. The CDR3 runs 15 residues. CDR1 and CDR2 from the germline V gene are KGHSH and LQKENI. This CDR3 reads CASSPAPTGIYEQYF. CDR3 coding DNA: TGTGCCAGCTCACCCGCGCCGACAGGTATCTACGAGCAGTACTTC. The whole variable domain, remainder taken from reference TRBV18 and TRBJ2-7, is NAGVMQNPRHLVRRRGQEARLRCSPMKGHSHVYWYRQLPEEGLKFMVYLQKENIIDESGMPKERFSAEFPKEGPSILRIQQVVRGDSAAYFCASSPAPTGIYEQYFGPGTRLTVT.

The chain recombines TRBV27 with TRBJ2-5, with D perhaps matching TRBD2 (5 bases). Germline CDR1 is MNHEY and CDR2 is SMNVEV (reference sequence). V lost 5 bases and J 5 bases, leaving 18 bases between the germline ends. The CDR3 runs to 15 residues. The CDR3 nucleotides are TGTGCCAGCAGTCGAGGGCGGCTACTATCGGAGACCCAGTACTTC. This sequence encodes CASSRGRLLSETQYF.

The chain recombines TRBV9 with TRBJ2-5, with D possibly being TRBD2 (5 bases). V lost 2 bases and J lost 2, with 7 bases in between. This CDR3 has 13 residues. The germline V gene encodes CDR1 SGDLS and CDR2 YYNGEE. CDR3 in amino acids: CASSVSGQETQYF. The DNA for the CDR3 is TGTGCCAGCAGCGTGAGCGGACAAGAGACCCAGTACTTC.

This clone was counted only a few times. Additional DNA sequences in this sample encode the identical CDR3. The rearrangement joins TRBV2 to TRBJ2-1, with D unresolved. Trimming took off 1 base at V and 10 bases at J, with 5 bases between the two ends. The CDR3 loop spans 11 amino acids. From germline, CDR1 is SNHLY and CDR2 FYNNEI. For the CDR3, the DNA is TGTGCCAGCAGTGAAGTGTGGGAGCAGTTCTTC. It is translated as CASSEVWEQFF.

This rearrangement joins TRBV7-2 to TRBJ2-5; no clear D gene. The CDR3 contains 16 residues. Germline CDR1 SGHTA, CDR2 FQGNSA. Trimming cost V 5 bases and J 2 bases, with 18 bases left between them. In nucleotides, the CDR3 is TGTGCCAGCAGCGCAGGATGGGAAGCGAAACAAGAGACCCAGTACTTC. It codes for CASSAGWEAKQETQYF. Using reference TRBV7-2 and TRBJ2-5 for the parts outside the CDR3, the full variable domain is GAGVSQSPSNKVTEKGKDVELRCDPISGHTALYWYRQSLGQGLEFLIYFQGNSAPDKSGLPSDRFSAERTGGSVSTLTIQRTQQEDSAVYLCASSAGWEAKQETQYFGPGTRLLVL.

This clone was counted between two and nine times. The chain couples TRBV21-1 to TRBJ2-5. TRBV21-1 is reported as a pseudogene. The length of the CDR3 is 14 residues. The CDR3 loop reads CASSERRQEETQYF. The CDR3 DNA follows: TGTGCCAGCAGCGAGAGGCGGCAGGAAGAGACCCAGTACTTC.

The chain has TRBV30 and TRBJ2-3; 8 nucleotides align to TRBD2. Looked up from germline, CDR1 is GTSNPN and CDR2 is SVGIG (reference sequence). The CDR3 runs to 14 residues. V shed 7 bases, J shed 5 bases, and the junction held 11 bases outside the gene matches. The CDR3 DNA sequence: TGTGCCTCCACAGGACGGGAGGGGATAGATACGCAGTATTTT. This codes for CASTGREGIDTQYF. The full variable domain, completed using reference TRBV30 and TRBJ2-3, is SQTIHQWPATLVQPVGSPLSLECTVEGTSNPNLYWYRQAAGRGLQLLFYSVGIGQISSEVPQNLSASRPQDRQFILSSKKLLLSDSGFYLCASTGREGIDTQYFGPGTRLTVL.

This chain connects TRBV2 to TRBJ1-1; 8 positions agree with TRBD1. This CDR3 has 15 amino acids. V gave up 8 bases and J gave up 3 bases; unmatched junction bases: 11. The V gene's germline CDR1 is SNHLY and CDR2 FYNNEI. The CDR3 DNA sequence: TGTGCCAGCGGATTTGACAGGGGCGCGGACACTGAAGCTTTCTTT. This translates into CASGFDRGADTEAFF.

The chain carries TRBV13 and TRBJ2-3; 8 nucleotides align to TRBD2. This CDR3 has 16 residues. Germline V gene sequence: CDR1 PRHDT, CDR2 FYEKMQ (reference sequence). The V gene end was trimmed by 2 bases and the J gene end by 2 bases; junction bases not matched to a gene: 6. The CDR3 coding sequence is TGTGCCAGCAGCTTAACAGCGGGAGCCGCCACAGATACGCAGTATTTT. This codes for CASSLTAGAATDTQYF.

The chain links TRBV18 to TRBJ2-7; D call uncertain. The CDR3 runs to 12 residues. Trimming removed 3 bases from V and 6 bases from J, with 9 bases in between. CDR1 and CDR2 (germline): KGHSH, LQKENI. This CDR3 reads CASSPLVGEQYF. CDR3 DNA sequence: TGTGCCAGCTCACCCCTGGTAGGCGAGCAGTACTTC. Complete variable domain (other parts from reference TRBV18 and TRBJ2-7): NAGVMQNPRHLVRRRGQEARLRCSPMKGHSHVYWYRQLPEEGLKFMVYLQKENIIDESGMPKERFSAEFPKEGPSILRIQQVVRGDSAAYFCASSPLVGEQYFGPGTRLTVT.

This clone has a handful of counts. The chain is built from TRBV4-1 and TRBJ1-5; 8 bases are shared with TRBD1. CDR1 is MGHRA, CDR2 YSYEKL, per germline. The V and J ends lost 3 bases and 7 bases, in that order; junction bases with no gene match: 5. CDR3 size: 14 residues. In DNA, the CDR3 is TGCGCCAGCAGCCATACACAGGGGGGCCAGCCCCAGCATTTT. Translating it yields CASSHTQGGQPQHF.

The DNA for the CDR3 is TGTGCCTGGAGTCTTAACACCGGGGAGCTGTTTTTT. Amino acid sequence: CAWSLNTGELFF. The chain joins TRBV30 to TRBJ2-2; D remains unclear. Trimming removed 2 bases from V and 2 bases from J, with 3 bases in between. The germline V gene has CDR1 GTSNPN and CDR2 SVGIG (reference sequence). This CDR3 is built from 12 residues.

This clone was seen a handful of times. The chain employs TRBV30 and TRBJ2-7, with 7 nucleotides matching TRBD1. The CDR3 contains 13 residues. In germline, CDR1 is GTSNPN, CDR2 SVGIG (reference sequence). V gave up 6 bases and J gave up 1 base; unmatched junction bases: 6. DNA of the CDR3: TGTGCCTGTACTAGGGGGCAATCCTACGAGCAGTACTTC. It codes for CACTRGQSYEQYF.

The V call is TRBV18, the J call TRBJ2-1, with D unclear. Germline CDR1 is KGHSH and CDR2 is LQKENI. CDR3 length: 13 amino acids. With 4 bases removed from V and 5 bases from J, the gap between germline ends came to 9 bases. The CDR3 sequence: CASSRGRDNEQFF. Written as DNA, the CDR3 is TGTGCCAGCTCACGAGGACGGGACAATGAGCAGTTCTTC.

The chain employs TRBV27 and TRBJ2-1; D is tentatively TRBD1 or TRBD2 (5 bases each). Trimming stripped 5 bases from V and 10 bases from J, with 18 bases between. Germline-derived CDR1 and CDR2 are MNHEY and SMNVEV (reference sequence). This CDR3 comprises 14 residues. The CDR3 DNA reads TGTGCCAGCAGTGCCGCCCAGTTCAGGGAGGAGCAGTTCTTC. Its translation is CASSAAQFREEQFF.

This clone was counted a few times. The rearrangement links TRBV7-9 to TRBJ1-4; 9 bases are a match to TRBD1. Germline values: CDR1 SEHNR, CDR2 FQNEAQ (reference sequence). The CDR3 runs 15 residues. The trim removed 5 bases at V and 5 bases at J, leaving 6 bases unmatched. CDR3 residues: CASSPGQGPNEKLFF. The CDR3, as DNA: TGTGCCAGCAGCCCGGGACAGGGACCGAATGAAAAACTGTTTTTT.

This rearrangement joins TRBV7-2 to TRBJ2-5; 14 bases fit TRBD2. The CDR3 consists of 16 residues. The J segment lost 5 bases and the V segment lost 5 bases, leaving 7 bases of the junction unmatched. The germline CDR1 and CDR2 sequences are SGHTA and FQGNSA. CDR3 in DNA: TGTGCCAGCAGCCCTCCGGGACTAGCGGGAGCGGAGACCCAGTACTTC. Encoded protein: CASSPPGLAGAETQYF. Looking up the rest from reference TRBV7-2 and TRBJ2-5 gives the full variable domain: GAGVSQSPSNKVTEKGKDVELRCDPISGHTALYWYRQSLGQGLEFLIYFQGNSAPDKSGLPSDRFSAERTGGSVSTLTIQRTQQEDSAVYLCASSPPGLAGAETQYFGPGTRLLVL.